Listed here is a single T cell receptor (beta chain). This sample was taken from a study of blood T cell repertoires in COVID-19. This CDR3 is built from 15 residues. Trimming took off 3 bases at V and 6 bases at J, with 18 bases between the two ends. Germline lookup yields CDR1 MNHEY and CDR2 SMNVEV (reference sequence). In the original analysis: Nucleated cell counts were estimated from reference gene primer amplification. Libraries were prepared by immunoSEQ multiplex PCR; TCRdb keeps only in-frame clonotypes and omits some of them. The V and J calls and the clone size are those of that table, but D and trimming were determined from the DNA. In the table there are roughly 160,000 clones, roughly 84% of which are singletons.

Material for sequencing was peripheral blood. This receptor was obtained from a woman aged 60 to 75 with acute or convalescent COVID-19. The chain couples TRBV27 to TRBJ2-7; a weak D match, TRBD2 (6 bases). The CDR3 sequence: CASSFPRGGLCEQYF. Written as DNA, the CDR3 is TGTGCCAGCAGTTTTCCGAGGGGAGGACTATGCGAGCAGTACTTC.